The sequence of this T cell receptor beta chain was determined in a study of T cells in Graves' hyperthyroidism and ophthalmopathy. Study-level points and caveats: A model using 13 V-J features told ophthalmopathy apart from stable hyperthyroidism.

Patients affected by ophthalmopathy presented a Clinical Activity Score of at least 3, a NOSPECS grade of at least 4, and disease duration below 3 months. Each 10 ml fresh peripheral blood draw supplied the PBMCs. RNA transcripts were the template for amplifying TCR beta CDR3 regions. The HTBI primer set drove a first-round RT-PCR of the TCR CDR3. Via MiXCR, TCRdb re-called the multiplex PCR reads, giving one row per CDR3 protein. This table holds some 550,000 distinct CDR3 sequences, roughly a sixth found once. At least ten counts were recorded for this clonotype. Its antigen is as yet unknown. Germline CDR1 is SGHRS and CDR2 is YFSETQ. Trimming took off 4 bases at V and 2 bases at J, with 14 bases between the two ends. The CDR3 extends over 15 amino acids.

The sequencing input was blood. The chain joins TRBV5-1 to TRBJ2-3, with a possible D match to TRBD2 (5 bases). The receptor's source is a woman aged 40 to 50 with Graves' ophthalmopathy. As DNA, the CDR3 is TGCGCCAGCAGCCCCGGGAACATCAACACAGATACGCAGTATTTT. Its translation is CASSPGNINTDTQYF.